In its sample, the clone carrying this T cell receptor (beta chain) was seen once. Antigen: not known. TCRdb independently ran MiXCR on the reads; one entry per CDR3 protein. This table has around 71,000 distinct CDR3 sequences, 20% appearing once. Germline lookup yields CDR1 MNHEY and CDR2 SVGAGI. The CDR3 covers 16 residues. V dropped 2 bases and J dropped 1 base, with 13 bases sitting between them. The data stem from a study of T cell repertoires in cytomegalovirus infection. The clonotype originates from a human donor in good health (CMV status not recorded). Some clones in this sample may be carry-over from other donors' samples. The sequenced sample was CD8+ T cells from cultured PBMCs, obtained from culture after CMV antigen stimulation. This chain connects TRBV6-5 to TRBJ2-3; no definite D call. The chain's CDR3 is CASSYELGFGTDTQYF. CDR3 sequence (DNA): TGTGCCAGCAGTTACGAGTTGGGGTTTGGCACAGATACGCAGTATTTT.